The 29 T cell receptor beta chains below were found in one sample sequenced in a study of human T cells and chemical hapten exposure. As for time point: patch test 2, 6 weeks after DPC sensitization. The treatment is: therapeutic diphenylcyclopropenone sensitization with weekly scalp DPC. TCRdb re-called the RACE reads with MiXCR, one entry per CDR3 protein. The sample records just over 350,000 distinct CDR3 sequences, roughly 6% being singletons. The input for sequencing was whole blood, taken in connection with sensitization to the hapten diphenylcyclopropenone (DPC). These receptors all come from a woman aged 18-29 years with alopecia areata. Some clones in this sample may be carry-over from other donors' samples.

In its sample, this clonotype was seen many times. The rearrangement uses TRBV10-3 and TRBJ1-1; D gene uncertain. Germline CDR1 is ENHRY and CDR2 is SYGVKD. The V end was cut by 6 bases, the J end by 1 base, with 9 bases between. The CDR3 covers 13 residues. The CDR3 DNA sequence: TGTGCCATCAGAACCCAAGAGAACACTGAAGCTTTCTTT. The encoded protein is CAIRTQENTEAFF.

CDR3 nucleotide sequence: TGTGCCAGCAGCGATGACGGCTTGAACACCGGGGAGCTGTTTTTT. Encoded protein: CASSDDGLNTGELFF. The J gene is TRBJ2-2, the V gene TRBV9; D call uncertain. CDR1 and CDR2 (germline): SGDLS, YYNGEE. Trimming took off 3 bases at V and 1 base at J, with 10 bases between the two ends. The CDR3 consists of 15 residues.

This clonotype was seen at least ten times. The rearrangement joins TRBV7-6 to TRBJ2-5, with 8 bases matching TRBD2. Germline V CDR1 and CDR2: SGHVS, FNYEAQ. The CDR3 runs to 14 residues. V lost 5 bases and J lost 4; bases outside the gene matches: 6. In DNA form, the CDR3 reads TGTGCCAGCAGCCCGGGACTAGGGGGAGAGACCCAGTACTTC. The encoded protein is CASSPGLGGETQYF.

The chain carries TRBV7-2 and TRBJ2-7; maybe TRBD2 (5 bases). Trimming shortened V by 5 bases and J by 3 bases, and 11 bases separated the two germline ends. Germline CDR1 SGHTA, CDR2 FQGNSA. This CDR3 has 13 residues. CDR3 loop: CASSPIGVYEQYF. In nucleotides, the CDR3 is TGTGCCAGCAGCCCTATCGGGGTCTACGAGCAGTACTTC.

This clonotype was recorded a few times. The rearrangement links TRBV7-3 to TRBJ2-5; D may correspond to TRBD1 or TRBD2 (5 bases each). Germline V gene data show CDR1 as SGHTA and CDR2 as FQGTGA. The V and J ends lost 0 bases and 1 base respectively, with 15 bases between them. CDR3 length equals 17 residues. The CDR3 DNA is TGTGCCAGCAGCTTAACGGGTCCGGGACCCCGCCAAGAGACCCAGTACTTC. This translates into CASSLTGPGPRQETQYF.

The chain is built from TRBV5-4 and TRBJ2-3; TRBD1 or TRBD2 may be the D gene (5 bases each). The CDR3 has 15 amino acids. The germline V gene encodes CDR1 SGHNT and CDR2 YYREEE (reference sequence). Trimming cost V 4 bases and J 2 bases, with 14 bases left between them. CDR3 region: CASSTGRTYTDTQYF. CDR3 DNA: TGTGCCAGCAGCACGGGACGGACGTACACAGATACGCAGTATTTT.

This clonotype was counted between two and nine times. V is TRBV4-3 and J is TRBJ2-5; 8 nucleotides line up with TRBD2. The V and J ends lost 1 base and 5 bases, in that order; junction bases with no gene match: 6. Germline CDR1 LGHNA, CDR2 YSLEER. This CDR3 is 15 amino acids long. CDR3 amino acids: CASSQGSSGVETQYF. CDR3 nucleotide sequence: TGCGCCAGCAGCCAAGGGAGTAGCGGGGTCGAGACCCAGTACTTC.

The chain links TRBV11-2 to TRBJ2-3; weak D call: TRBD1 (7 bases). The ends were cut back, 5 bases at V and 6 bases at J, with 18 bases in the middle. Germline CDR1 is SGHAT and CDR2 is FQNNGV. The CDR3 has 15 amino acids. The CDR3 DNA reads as TGTGCCAGCAGCCTGGGGATACAGGGGAGGGATACGCAGTATTTT. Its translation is CASSLGIQGRDTQYF.

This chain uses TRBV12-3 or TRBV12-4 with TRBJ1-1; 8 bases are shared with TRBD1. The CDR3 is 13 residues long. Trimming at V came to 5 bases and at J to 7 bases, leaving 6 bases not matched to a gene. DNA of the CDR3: TGTGCCAGCAGTCTCCAGGGGGCTGATGAAGCTTTCTTT. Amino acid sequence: CASSLQGADEAFF.

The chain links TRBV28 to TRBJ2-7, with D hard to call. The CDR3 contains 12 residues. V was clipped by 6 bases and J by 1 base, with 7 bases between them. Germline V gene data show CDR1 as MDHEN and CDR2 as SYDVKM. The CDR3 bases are TGTGCCAGCAGAGTCGGATCCTACGAGCAGTACTTC. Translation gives CASRVGSYEQYF.

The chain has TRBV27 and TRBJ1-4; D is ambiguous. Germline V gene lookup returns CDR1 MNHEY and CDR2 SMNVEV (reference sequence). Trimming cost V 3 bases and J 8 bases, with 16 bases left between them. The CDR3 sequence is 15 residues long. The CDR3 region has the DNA TGTGCCAGCAGTTTCCTCTACAGAGTAGGCGAAAAACTGTTTTTT. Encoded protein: CASSFLYRVGEKLFF. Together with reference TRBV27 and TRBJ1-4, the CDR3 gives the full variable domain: EAQVTQNPRYLITVTGKKLTVTCSQNMNHEYMSWYRQDPGLGLRQIYYSMNVEVTDKGDVPEGYKVSRKEKRNFPLILESPSPNQTSLYFCASSFLYRVGEKLFFGSGTQLSVL.

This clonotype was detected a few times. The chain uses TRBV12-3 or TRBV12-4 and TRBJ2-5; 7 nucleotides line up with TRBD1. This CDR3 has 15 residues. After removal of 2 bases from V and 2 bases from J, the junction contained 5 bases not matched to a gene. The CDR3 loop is CASSLWLTGQETQYF. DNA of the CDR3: TGTGCCAGCAGTTTATGGTTGACAGGGCAAGAGACCCAGTACTTC.

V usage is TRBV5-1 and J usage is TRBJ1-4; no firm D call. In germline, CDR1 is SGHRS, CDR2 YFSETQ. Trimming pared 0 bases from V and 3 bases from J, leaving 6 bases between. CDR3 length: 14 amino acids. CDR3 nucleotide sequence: TGCGCCAGCAGCTTGGGTAACTCTAATGAAAAACTGTTTTTT. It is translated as CASSLGNSNEKLFF.

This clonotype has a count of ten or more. The CDR3 sequence is CATSAGQGLGDTQYF. In nucleotides, the CDR3 is TGTGCCACCAGTGCGGGACAGGGGTTAGGAGATACGCAGTATTTT. V usage is TRBV24-1 and J usage is TRBJ2-3; TRBD1 matches at 10 bases. This CDR3 is 15 amino acids long. Per the germline V gene, CDR1 is KGHDR and CDR2 is SFDVKD. Trimming at V came to 5 bases and at J to 5 bases, leaving 6 bases not matched to a gene.

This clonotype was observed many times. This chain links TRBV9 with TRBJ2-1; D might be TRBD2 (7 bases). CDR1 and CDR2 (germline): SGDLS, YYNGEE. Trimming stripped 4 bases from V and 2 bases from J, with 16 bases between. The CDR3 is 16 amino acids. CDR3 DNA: TGTGCCAGCAGCTCCCATGCGGGGGCCCCCTACAATGAGCAGTTCTTC. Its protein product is CASSSHAGAPYNEQFF.

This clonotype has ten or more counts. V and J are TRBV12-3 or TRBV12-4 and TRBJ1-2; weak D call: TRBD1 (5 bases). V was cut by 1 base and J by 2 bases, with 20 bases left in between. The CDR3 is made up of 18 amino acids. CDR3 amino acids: CASSLVPDTLGGNYGYTF. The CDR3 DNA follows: TGTGCCAGCAGTTTAGTACCGGACACCTTAGGAGGGAACTATGGCTACACCTTC.

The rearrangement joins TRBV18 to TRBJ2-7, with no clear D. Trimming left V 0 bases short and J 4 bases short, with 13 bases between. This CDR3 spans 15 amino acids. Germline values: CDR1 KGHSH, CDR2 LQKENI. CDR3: CASSPPSPRSYEQYF. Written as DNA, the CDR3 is TGTGCCAGCTCACCACCGTCGCCCAGGAGTTACGAGCAGTACTTC.

CDR3 amino acids: CASSVSETDTQYF. The CDR3 DNA sequence: TGTGCCAGCAGTGTGAGTGAAACAGATACGCAGTATTTT. The rearrangement links TRBV6-4 to TRBJ2-3; no firm D call. Germline CDR1 and CDR2: MRHNA and SNTAGT. The CDR3 spans 13 residues. V dropped 4 bases and J dropped 3 bases, with 8 bases sitting between them.

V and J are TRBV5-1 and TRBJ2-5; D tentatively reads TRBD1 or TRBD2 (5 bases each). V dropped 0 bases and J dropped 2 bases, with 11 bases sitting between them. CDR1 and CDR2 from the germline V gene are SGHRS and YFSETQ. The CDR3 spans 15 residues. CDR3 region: CASSLATGPQETQYF. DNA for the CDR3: TGCGCCAGCAGCTTGGCTACGGGACCACAAGAGACCCAGTACTTC.

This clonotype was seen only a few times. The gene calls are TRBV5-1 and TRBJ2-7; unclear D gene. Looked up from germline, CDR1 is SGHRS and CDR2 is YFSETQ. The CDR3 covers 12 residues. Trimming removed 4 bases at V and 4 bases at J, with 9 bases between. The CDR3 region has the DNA TGCGCCAGCAGCCCCAAGAGGTACGAGCAGTACTTC. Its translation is CASSPKRYEQYF.

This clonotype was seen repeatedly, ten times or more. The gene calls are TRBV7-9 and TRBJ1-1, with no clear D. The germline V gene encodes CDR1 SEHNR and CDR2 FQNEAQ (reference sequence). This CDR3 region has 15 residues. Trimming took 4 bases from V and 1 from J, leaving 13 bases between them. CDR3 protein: CASSYQTSRNTEAFF. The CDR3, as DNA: TGTGCCAGCAGCTACCAGACAAGCAGGAACACTGAAGCTTTCTTT.

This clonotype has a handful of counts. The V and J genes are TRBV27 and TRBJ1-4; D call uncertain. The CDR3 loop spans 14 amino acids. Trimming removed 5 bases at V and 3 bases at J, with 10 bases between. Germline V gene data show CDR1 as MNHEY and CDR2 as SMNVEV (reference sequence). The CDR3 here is CASSPWTSNEKLFF. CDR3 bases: TGTGCCAGCAGTCCCTGGACCTCTAATGAAAAACTGTTTTTT.

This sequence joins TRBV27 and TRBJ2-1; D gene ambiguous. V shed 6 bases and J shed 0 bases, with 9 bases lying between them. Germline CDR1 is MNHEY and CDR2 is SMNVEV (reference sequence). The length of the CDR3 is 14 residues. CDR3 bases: TGTGCCAGCAGCCTGACTTCCTCCTACAATGAGCAGTTCTTC. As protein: CASSLTSSYNEQFF.

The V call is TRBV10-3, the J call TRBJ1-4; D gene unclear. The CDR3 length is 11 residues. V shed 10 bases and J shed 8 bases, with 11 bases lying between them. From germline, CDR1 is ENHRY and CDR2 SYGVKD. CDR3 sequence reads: CATSLREKLFF. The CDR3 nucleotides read TGTGCCACCTCTCTTAGGGAAAAACTGTTTTTT.

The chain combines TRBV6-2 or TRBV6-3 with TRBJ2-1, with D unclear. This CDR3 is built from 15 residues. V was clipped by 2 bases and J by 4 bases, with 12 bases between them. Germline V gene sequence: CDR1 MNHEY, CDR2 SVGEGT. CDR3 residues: CASSYLLSLYNEQFF. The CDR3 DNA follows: TGTGCCAGCAGTTACCTACTAAGTCTATACAATGAGCAGTTCTTC.

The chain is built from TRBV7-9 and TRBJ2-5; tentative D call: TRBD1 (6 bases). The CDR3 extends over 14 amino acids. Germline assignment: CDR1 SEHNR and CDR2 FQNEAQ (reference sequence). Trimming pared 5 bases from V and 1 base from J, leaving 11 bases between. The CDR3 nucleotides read TGTGCCAGCAGCCCGGACAGTTTCCAAGAGACCCAGTACTTC. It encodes CASSPDSFQETQYF.

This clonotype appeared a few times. CDR3 in amino acids: CASSQDRQGGQPQHF. The CDR3 DNA follows: TGTGCCAGCAGCCAGGATCGACAGGGTGGCCAGCCCCAGCATTTT. The V gene is TRBV4-2, the J gene TRBJ1-5, with 7 bases aligning to TRBD1. J lost 7 bases, V lost 3 bases, and 9 bases had no gene match. Germline V gives CDR1 LGHNA, CDR2 YNFKEQ. This CDR3 region has 15 residues.

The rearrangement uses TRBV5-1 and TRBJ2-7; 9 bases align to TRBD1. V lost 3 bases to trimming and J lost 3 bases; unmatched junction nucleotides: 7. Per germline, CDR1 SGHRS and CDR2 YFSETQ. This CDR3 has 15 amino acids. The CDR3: CASSSGQGRVYEQYF. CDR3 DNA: TGCGCCAGCAGCTCGGGACAGGGTAGGGTCTACGAGCAGTACTTC.

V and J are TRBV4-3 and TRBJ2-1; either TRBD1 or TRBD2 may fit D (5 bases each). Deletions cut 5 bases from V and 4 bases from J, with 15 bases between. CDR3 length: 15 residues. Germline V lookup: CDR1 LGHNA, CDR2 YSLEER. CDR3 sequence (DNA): TGCGCCAGCAGCTTATTGGGGCCGGGGTACAATGAGCAGTTCTTC. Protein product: CASSLLGPGYNEQFF.